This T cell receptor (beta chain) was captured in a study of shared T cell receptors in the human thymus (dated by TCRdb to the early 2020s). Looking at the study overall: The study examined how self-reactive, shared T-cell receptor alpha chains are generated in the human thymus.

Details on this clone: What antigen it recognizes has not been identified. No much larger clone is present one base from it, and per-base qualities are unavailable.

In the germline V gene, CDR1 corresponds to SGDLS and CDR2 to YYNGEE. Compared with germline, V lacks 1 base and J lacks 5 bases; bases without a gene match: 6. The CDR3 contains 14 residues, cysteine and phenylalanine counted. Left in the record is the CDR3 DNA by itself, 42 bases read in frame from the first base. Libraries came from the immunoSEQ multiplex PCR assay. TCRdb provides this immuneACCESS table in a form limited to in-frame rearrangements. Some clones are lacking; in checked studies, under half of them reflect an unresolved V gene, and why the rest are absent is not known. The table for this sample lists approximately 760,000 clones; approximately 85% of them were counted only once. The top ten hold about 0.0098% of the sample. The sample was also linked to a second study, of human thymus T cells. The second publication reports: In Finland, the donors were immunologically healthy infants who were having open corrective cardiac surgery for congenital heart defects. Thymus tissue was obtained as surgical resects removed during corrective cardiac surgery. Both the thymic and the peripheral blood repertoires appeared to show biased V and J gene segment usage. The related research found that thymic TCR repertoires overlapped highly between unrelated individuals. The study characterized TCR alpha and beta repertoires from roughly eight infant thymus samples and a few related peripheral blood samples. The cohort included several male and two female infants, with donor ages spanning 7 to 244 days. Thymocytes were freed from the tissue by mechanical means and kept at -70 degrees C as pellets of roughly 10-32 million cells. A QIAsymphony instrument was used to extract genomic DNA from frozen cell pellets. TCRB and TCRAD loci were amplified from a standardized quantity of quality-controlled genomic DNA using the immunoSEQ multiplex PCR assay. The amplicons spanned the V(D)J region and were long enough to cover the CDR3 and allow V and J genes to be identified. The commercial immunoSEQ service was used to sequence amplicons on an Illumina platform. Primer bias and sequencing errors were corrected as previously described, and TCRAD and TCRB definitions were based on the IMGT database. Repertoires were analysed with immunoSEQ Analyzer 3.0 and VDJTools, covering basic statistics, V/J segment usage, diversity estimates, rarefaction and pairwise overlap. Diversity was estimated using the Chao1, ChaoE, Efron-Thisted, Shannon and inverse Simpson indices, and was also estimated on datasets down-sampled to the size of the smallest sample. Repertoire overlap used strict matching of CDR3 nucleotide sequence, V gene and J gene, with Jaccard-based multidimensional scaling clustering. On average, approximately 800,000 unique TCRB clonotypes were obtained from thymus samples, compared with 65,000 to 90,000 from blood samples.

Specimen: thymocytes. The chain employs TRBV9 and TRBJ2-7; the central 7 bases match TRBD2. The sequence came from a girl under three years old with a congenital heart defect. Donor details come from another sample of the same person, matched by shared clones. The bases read TGTGCCAGCAGCGTAACGGCGGGGGAGGACGAGCAGTACTTC. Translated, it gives CASSVTAGEDEQYF.